These 15 T cell receptor beta chains share one sample of origin, sequenced in a study of cytomegalovirus exposure and HLA in healthy donors. A multiplex PCR was run with 60 Vbeta primers and 13 Jbeta primers. Clones were sequenced by immunoSEQ multiplex PCR, and TCRdb holds only the in-frame ones, with some missing. Of around 230,000 clones in the sample, about 80% were seen once. Sequencing was done on a sample of PBMCs. These receptor sequences come from a male donor in good health and CMV-seronegative.

The chain links TRBV5-4 to TRBJ2-7, with TRBD1 identical over 8 bases. CDR1 is SGHNT and CDR2 is YYREEE in the germline V gene (reference sequence). The CDR3 length is 15 residues. The trim removed 0 bases at V and 6 bases at J, leaving 8 bases unmatched. The CDR3 is CASSLGGAGGLEQYF. The CDR3 region has the DNA TGTGCCAGCAGCTTGGGGGGGGCAGGGGGCCTCGAGCAGTACTTC.

The chain uses TRBV2 and TRBJ1-2, with 9 nucleotides matching TRBD1. V lost 6 bases, J lost 4 bases, and 6 bases stayed unmatched. From germline, CDR1 is SNHLY and CDR2 FYNNEI. The CDR3 length is 14 residues. The CDR3 loop reads CASRPGQGIYGYTF. The CDR3, as DNA: TGTGCCAGCAGGCCGGGACAGGGAATCTATGGCTACACCTTC. The full variable domain, in which reference TRBV2 and TRBJ1-2 provide the parts outside the CDR3, is EPEVTQTPSHQVTQMGQEVILRCVPISNHLYFYWYRQILGQKVEFLVSFYNNEISEKSEIFDDQFSVERPDGSNFTLKIRSTKLEDSAMYFCASRPGQGIYGYTFGSGTRLTVV.

There are many counts of this clone. The chain combines TRBV6-4 with TRBJ2-6; a weak D match, TRBD1 (6 bases). V was cut by 2 bases and J by 4 bases, with 6 bases left in between. The CDR3 is 14 amino acids. The germline V gene encodes CDR1 MRHNA and CDR2 SNTAGT. The CDR3 nucleotides are TGTGCCAGCAGTGACGGGACAGGGGCCAACGTCCTGACTTTC. Protein: CASSDGTGANVLTF.

V usage is TRBV5-1 and J usage is TRBJ2-7; tentatively, D is TRBD2 (5 bases). Germline-derived CDR1 and CDR2 are SGHRS and YFSETQ. The V end lost 3 bases, the J end lost 5 bases, and 12 bases lay between the germline ends. The CDR3 is 13 residues long. The CDR3 coding sequence is TGCGCCAGCAGCTCCACCGGAGGTAACGAGCAGTACTTC. Protein: CASSSTGGNEQYF.

This chain joins TRBV9 and TRBJ1-4, with TRBD1 identical over 12 bases. The J segment lost 7 bases and the V segment lost 3 bases, leaving 10 bases of the junction unmatched. Germline V CDR1 and CDR2: SGDLS, YYNGEE. The CDR3 is 17 amino acids. CDR3: CASSAGTGGGESEKLFF. In nucleotides, the CDR3 is TGTGCCAGCAGCGCCGGGACAGGGGGCGGTGAATCTGAAAAACTGTTTTTT. The full variable domain, rest sourced from reference TRBV9 and TRBJ1-4, is DSGVTQTPKHLITATGQRVTLRCSPRSGDLSVYWYQQSLDQGLQFLIQYYNGEERAKGNILERFSAQQFPDLHSELNLSSLELGDSALYFCASSAGTGGGESEKLFFGSGTQLSVL.

The gene calls are TRBV6-1 and TRBJ1-5; 7 bases map to TRBD1. In germline, CDR1 is MNHNS, CDR2 SASEGT. V was pared by 7 bases and J by 5 bases, with 5 bases of the junction left unmatched. The CDR3 sequence is 13 residues long. The DNA for the CDR3 is TGTGCCAGCAAAACAGGGGAATATCAGCCCCAGCATTTT. Translated, it gives CASKTGEYQPQHF.

The J gene is TRBJ2-6, the V gene TRBV5-1, with 9 bases lining up with TRBD1. Germline CDR1 SGHRS, CDR2 YFSETQ. V was clipped by 1 base and J by 0 bases; unmatched bases: 2. The CDR3 covers 17 residues. CDR3 sequence: CASSLRGQGSGANVLTF. The DNA for the CDR3 is TGCGCCAGCAGCTTGAGGGGACAGGGCTCTGGGGCCAACGTCCTGACTTTC.

Notes on this clone: Germline is not matched at one junction end, which may reflect a read error. CDR3 nucleotides: TGTTCCAGCAGCCCCCAGGGGAATGGCTACACCTTC. Its protein is CSSSPQGNGYTF. V usage is TRBV7-9 and J usage is TRBJ1-2; D might be TRBD1 (6 bases). The germline V gene encodes CDR1 SEHNR and CDR2 FQNEAQ (reference sequence). This CDR3 region has 12 residues.

The genes are TRBV5-1 and TRBJ2-2, with D maybe TRBD1 (6 bases). The germline gives CDR1 SGHRS, CDR2 YFSETQ. The ends were cut back, 4 bases at V and 6 bases at J, with 16 bases in the middle. CDR3 length: 15 amino acids. The CDR3 bases are TGCGCCAGCAGCCCAGGAGACAGGATCCCCGGGGAGCTGTTTTTT. The encoded protein is CASSPGDRIPGELFF.

The chain carries TRBV2 and TRBJ1-4; tentative D call: TRBD1 (5 bases). The CDR3 is 17 residues long. The germline V gene encodes CDR1 SNHLY and CDR2 FYNNEI. Deletions cut 8 bases from V and 3 bases from J, with 22 bases between. In DNA, the CDR3 is TGTGCCAGCGTCCGTACAGGTTGGACATTGGCTAATGAAAAACTGTTTTTT. It yields the protein CASVRTGWTLANEKLFF.

The J gene is TRBJ1-5, the V gene TRBV28; a weak D match, TRBD1 (6 bases). V dropped 3 bases and J dropped 5 bases, with 14 bases sitting between them. This CDR3 is built from 15 residues. Germline assignment: CDR1 MDHEN and CDR2 SYDVKM. The DNA of the CDR3 is TGTGCCAGCAGTTTGCATACAGGGTTCCATCAGCCCCAGCATTTT. Translated, it gives CASSLHTGFHQPQHF.

This chain uses TRBV29-1 with TRBJ2-1, with D perhaps TRBD2 (6 bases). Germline-derived CDR1 and CDR2 are SQVTM and ANQGSEA. Deletions cut 5 bases from V and 7 bases from J, with 15 bases between. The CDR3 sequence is 13 residues long. DNA for the CDR3: TGCAGCGTTAGGATCGGGGGTTTGAATGAGCAGTTCTTC. This translates into CSVRIGGLNEQFF.

The V call is TRBV13, the J call TRBJ2-7, with TRBD1 identical over 8 bases. Trimming removed 5 bases from V and 3 bases from J; junction bases left unmatched: 9. Germline loops: CDR1 PRHDT, CDR2 FYEKMQ (reference sequence). CDR3 length: 15 amino acids. The CDR3 protein is CASSQTGDLGYEQYF. The CDR3 bases are TGTGCCAGCAGCCAGACAGGGGATCTAGGCTACGAGCAGTACTTC.

V usage is TRBV5-4 and J usage is TRBJ1-4; no clear D gene. Germline-derived CDR1 and CDR2 are SGHNT and YYREEE (reference sequence). The CDR3 has 14 amino acids. Deletions cut 3 bases from V and 2 bases from J, with 8 bases between. CDR3 amino acids: CASSSGGTNEKLFF. DNA of the CDR3: TGTGCCAGCAGCTCCGGAGGCACTAATGAAAAACTGTTTTTT.

The rearrangement uses TRBV4-3 and TRBJ2-2; 11 positions match TRBD2. CDR1 and CDR2 (germline): LGHNA, YSLEER. Trimming at V came to 0 bases and at J to 7 bases, leaving 7 bases not matched to a gene. The CDR3 is 17 amino acids. The CDR3 sequence is CASSQDLTSGSGGELFF. The CDR3 DNA is TGCGCCAGCAGCCAAGATCTTACTAGCGGGAGTGGCGGGGAGCTGTTTTTT.